The present T cell receptor beta chain was sequenced within a study of Ad26.COV2.S vaccination and SARS-CoV-2 variants. Across the study: Donor participated within the Ad26.COV2.S arm of the COV1001 trial. The study, taken as a whole, reports: The authors reported substantial breadth in spike-specific CD8+ and CD4+ T cell responses after vaccination. Placebo recipients trailed vaccine recipients in spike-specific TCR breadth. TCR breadth and depth estimates may have understated total T cell responses.

Regarding this clone: The antigen remains undetermined.

Germline V gene sequence: CDR1 SGHNT, CDR2 YYREEE (reference sequence). Trimming removed 0 bases at V and 7 bases at J, with 4 bases between. The CDR3 loop spans 11 amino acids. TCRdb keeps only in-frame clones here, not all; method: immunoSEQ multiplex PCR. The sample holds under 550,000 clones, around 90% seen once. Stated treatment: roughly 18 received Ad26.COV2.S at low or high dose, single or two shots; 5 received placebo; per-sample allocation not given. Sampling occurred on day 63 after the first vaccine or placebo injection. The TCR comes from a person aged 18-65 years who received the Ad26.COV2.S COVID-19 vaccine or a placebo. The sequencing used peripheral blood, collected in a trial of Ad26.COV2.S vaccine versus placebo. V gene TRBV5-4 combines with J gene TRBJ1-2; unclear D gene. CDR3: CASSLGFGYTF. CDR3 bases: TGTGCCAGCAGCTTGGGGTTTGGCTACACCTTC.